This paragraph covers one T cell receptor beta chain sequence. Its antigen is unknown. CDR1 and CDR2 (germline): LNHDA, SQIVND (reference sequence). V lost 1 base and J lost 6, with 9 bases in between. The CDR3 has 13 amino acids. The data stem from a study of siplizumab effects on memory and regulatory T cells. Broader study findings: A small minority of alloreactive clones were mapped to unstimulated subsets.

TCRdb's table, derived via immunoSEQ multiplex PCR, lists solely in-frame clones and lacks some. The table lists about 110,000 clones, about 92% of them singletons. The sequencing input was Tregs sorted from blood. This sequence was found in a human donor in good health. The rearrangement joins TRBV19 to TRBJ1-1; TRBD1 might be the D (5 bases). The CDR3 DNA sequence: TGTGCCAGTAGTATAGTTTCAGGGTCTGAAGCTTTCTTT. Protein product: CASSIVSGSEAFF.